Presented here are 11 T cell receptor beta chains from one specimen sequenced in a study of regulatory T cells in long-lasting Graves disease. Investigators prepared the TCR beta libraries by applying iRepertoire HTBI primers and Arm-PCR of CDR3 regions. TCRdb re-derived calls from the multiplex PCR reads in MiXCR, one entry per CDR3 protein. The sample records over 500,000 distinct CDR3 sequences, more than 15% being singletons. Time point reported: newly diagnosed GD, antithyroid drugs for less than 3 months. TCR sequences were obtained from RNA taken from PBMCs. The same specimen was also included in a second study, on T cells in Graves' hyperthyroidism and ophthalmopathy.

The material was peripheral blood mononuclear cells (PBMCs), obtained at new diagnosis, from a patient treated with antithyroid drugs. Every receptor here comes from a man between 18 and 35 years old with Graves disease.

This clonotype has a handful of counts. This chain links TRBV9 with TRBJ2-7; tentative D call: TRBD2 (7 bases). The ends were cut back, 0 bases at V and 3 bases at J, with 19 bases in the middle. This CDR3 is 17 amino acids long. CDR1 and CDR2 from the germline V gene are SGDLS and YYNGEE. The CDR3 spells CASSVDGGGLGHYEQYF. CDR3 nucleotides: TGTGCCAGCAGCGTAGATGGGGGGGGGCTGGGTCACTACGAGCAGTACTTC.

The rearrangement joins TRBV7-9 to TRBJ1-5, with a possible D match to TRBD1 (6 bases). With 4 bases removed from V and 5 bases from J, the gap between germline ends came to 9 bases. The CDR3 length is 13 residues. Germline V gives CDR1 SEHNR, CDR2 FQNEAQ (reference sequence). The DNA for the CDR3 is TGTGCCAGCAGCTCGGACAGTTATCAGCCCCAGCATTTT. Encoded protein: CASSSDSYQPQHF.

CDR3 sequence (DNA): TGTGCCAGCTCACCACCGGCTAGCGGGAAGGGTAACTACGAGCAGTACTTC. Protein sequence: CASSPPASGKGNYEQYF. The chain carries TRBV18 and TRBJ2-7; 9 bases map to TRBD2. The V and J ends lost 0 bases and 3 bases, in that order; junction bases with no gene match: 9. The CDR3 loop spans 17 amino acids. Germline V CDR1 and CDR2: KGHSH, LQKENI.

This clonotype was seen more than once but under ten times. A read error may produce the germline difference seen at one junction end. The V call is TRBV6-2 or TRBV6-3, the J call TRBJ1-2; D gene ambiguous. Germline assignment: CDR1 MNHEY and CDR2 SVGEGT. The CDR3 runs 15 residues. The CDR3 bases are TGTGCCAGCAGTTACGGGTCGGCATTTAACTATGGCCACACCTTC. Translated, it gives CASSYGSAFNYGHTF.

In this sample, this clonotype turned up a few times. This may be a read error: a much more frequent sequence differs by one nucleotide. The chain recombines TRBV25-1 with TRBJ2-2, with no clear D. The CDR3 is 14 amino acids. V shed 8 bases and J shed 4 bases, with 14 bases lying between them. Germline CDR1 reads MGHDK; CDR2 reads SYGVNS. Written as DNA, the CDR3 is TGTGCCAGCTGTGCTCAGATGGCCACCGGGGAGCTGTTTTTT. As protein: CASCAQMATGELFF. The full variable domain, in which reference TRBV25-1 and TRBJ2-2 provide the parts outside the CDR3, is EADIYQTPRYLVIGTGKKITLECSQTMGHDKMYWYQQDPGMELHLIHYSYGVNSTEKGDLSSESTVSRIRTEHFPLTLESARPSHTSQYLCASCAQMATGELFFGEGSRLTVL.

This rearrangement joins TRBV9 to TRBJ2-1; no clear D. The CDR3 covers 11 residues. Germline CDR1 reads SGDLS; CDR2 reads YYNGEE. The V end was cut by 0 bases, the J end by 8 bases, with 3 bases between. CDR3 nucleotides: TGTGCCAGCAGCGTAGCGTATGAGCAGTTCTTC. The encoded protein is CASSVAYEQFF.

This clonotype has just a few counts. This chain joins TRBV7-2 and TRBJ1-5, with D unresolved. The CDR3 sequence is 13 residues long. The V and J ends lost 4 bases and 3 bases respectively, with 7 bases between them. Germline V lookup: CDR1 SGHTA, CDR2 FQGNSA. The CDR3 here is CASSSFSNQPQHF. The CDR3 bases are TGTGCCAGCAGCTCGTTCTCCAATCAGCCCCAGCATTTT.

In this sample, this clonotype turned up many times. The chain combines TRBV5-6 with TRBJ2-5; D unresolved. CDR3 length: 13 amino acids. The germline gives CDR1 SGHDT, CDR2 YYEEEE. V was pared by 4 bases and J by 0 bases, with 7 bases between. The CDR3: CASSIRDQETQYF. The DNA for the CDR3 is TGTGCCAGCAGCATCCGGGACCAAGAGACCCAGTACTTC.

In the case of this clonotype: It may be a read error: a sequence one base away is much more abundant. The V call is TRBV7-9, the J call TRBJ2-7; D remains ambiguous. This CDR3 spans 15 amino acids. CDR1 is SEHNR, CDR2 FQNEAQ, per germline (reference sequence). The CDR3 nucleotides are TGTGCCAGCAGCTTTCCTGAGAGGAGCTCCTACGAGCAGTGCTTC. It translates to CASSFPERSSYEQCF.

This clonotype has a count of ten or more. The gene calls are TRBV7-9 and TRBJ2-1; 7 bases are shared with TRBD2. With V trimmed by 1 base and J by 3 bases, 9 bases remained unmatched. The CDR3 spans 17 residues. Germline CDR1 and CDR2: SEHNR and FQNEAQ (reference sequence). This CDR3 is CASSLGGGRDLYNEQFF. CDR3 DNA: TGTGCCAGCAGCTTAGGGGGGGGTCGGGATCTCTACAATGAGCAGTTCTTC.

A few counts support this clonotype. The CDR3 loop reads CSAWTGFHEQYF. The CDR3 coding sequence is TGCAGTGCCTGGACAGGGTTCCACGAGCAGTACTTC. The gene calls are TRBV20-1 and TRBJ2-7, with TRBD1 matching over 8 bases. CDR3 length equals 12 residues. Germline trimming cut 6 bases from V and 5 bases from J; bases unmatched to any gene: 6. Germline values: CDR1 DFQATT, CDR2 SNEGSKA (reference sequence).